The 19 T cell receptor beta chains given below trace back to one sample, sequenced in a study of shared clonotypes between healthy human individuals. The data were produced by immunoSEQ multiplex PCR, yet TCRdb's version contains in-frame clones alone and is incomplete. Of some 2,000,000 clones in the sample, 85% to 95% were seen once. The sample consisted of naive CD4+ T cells sorted from blood. Subset denoted: CD45RA+ positively selected. The source is a man between 18 and 29 years old in good health.

This rearrangement joins TRBV6-5 to TRBJ1-4; D call uncertain. The germline V gene has CDR1 MNHEY and CDR2 SVGAGI. Deletions cut 0 bases from V and 7 bases from J, with 6 bases between. The CDR3 loop spans 13 amino acids. The CDR3 sequence is CASSYSGSEKLFF. CDR3 nucleotide sequence: TGTGCCAGCAGTTACTCAGGGTCTGAAAAACTGTTTTTT.

The chain employs TRBV18 and TRBJ2-6; D might be TRBD1 (6 bases). The CDR3 covers 16 residues. With 3 bases removed from V and 4 bases from J, the gap between germline ends came to 13 bases. Germline loops: CDR1 KGHSH, CDR2 LQKENI. The CDR3 protein is CASSPLQGAGANVLTF. The CDR3 DNA is TGTGCCAGCTCACCGTTACAGGGCGCGGGGGCCAACGTCCTGACTTTC.

The chain couples TRBV5-1 to TRBJ2-1; 10 bases align to TRBD2. V was pared by 7 bases and J by 10 bases, with 11 bases of the junction left unmatched. This CDR3 comprises 14 residues. Germline V lookup: CDR1 SGHRS, CDR2 YFSETQ. The CDR3 is CASAIGLADDEQFF. CDR3 nucleotides: TGCGCCAGCGCTATCGGACTAGCGGACGACGAGCAGTTCTTC. The entire variable domain, with the rest obtained from reference TRBV5-1 and TRBJ2-1, is as follows: KAGVTQTPRYLIKTRGQQVTLSCSPISGHRSVSWYQQTPGQGLQFLFEYFSETQRNKGNFPGRFSGRQFSNSRSEMNVSTLELGDSALYLCASAIGLADDEQFFGPGTRLTVL.

This chain connects TRBV6-5 to TRBJ2-7, with 9 bases lining up with TRBD1. CDR1 is MNHEY, CDR2 SVGAGI, per germline. CDR3 length: 14 amino acids. V dropped 7 bases and J dropped 3; count of bases not matched to a gene: 7. CDR3 residues: CASTRRTGDYEQYF. Here the CDR3 DNA reads TGTGCCAGCACTCGAAGGACAGGGGACTACGAGCAGTACTTC.

This clone has at least ten counts. The same CDR3 arises from other DNA sequences in this sample as well. The genes are TRBV30 and TRBJ1-6; D unresolved. In germline, CDR1 is GTSNPN, CDR2 SVGIG (reference sequence). This CDR3 comprises 13 residues. V shed 2 bases and J shed 3 bases, with 5 bases lying between them. Here the CDR3 reads CAWSPDYNSPLHF. CDR3 sequence (DNA): TGTGCCTGGAGTCCCGACTATAATTCACCCCTCCACTTT.

V and J are TRBV6-1 and TRBJ1-6; D gene uncertain. The CDR3 extends over 12 amino acids. Per the germline V gene, CDR1 is MNHNS and CDR2 is SASEGT. V lost 3 bases to trimming and J lost 8 bases, with 5 bases between them. DNA for the CDR3: TGTGCCAGCAGTGAGTCTTATTCACCCCTCCACTTT. Amino acid sequence: CASSESYSPLHF.

This clone has a single count. The V gene is TRBV2, the J gene TRBJ1-2; D remains unclear. Trimming pared 9 bases from V and 7 bases from J, leaving 15 bases between. Germline CDR1 reads SNHLY; CDR2 reads FYNNEI. CDR3 length: 12 amino acids. The CDR3 nucleotides read TGTGCCAGGGGTATTAATAGCGGTGGCTACACCTTC. This sequence encodes CARGINSGGYTF.

V and J are TRBV6-1 and TRBJ2-1; 7 bases align to TRBD2. After removal of 9 bases from V and 6 bases from J, the junction contained 14 bases not matched to a gene. The CDR3 consists of 15 residues. Germline CDR1 and CDR2: MNHNS and SASEGT. The CDR3 sequence: CASRPLGGSSNEQFF. CDR3 sequence (DNA): TGTGCCAGTCGTCCCTTGGGCGGGAGTAGCAATGAGCAGTTCTTC.

This clone was observed a single time. V gene TRBV4-1 combines with J gene TRBJ2-1, with a possible D match to TRBD2 (5 bases). V was pared by 2 bases and J by 7 bases, with 18 bases between. This CDR3 has 16 amino acids. Germline V CDR1 and CDR2: MGHRA, YSYEKL. The CDR3 region has the DNA TGCGCCAGCAGCCAAAAAAGGCCCGGAGGCATGAATGAGCAGTTCTTC. This translates into CASSQKRPGGMNEQFF.

This rearrangement joins TRBV27 to TRBJ2-2; TRBD1 is a possible D gene (5 bases). CDR3 length: 14 residues. Trimming removed 4 bases from V and 1 base from J, with 7 bases in between. Germline CDR1 MNHEY, CDR2 SMNVEV (reference sequence). The CDR3 nucleotides are TGTGCCAGCAGTTCCGACAGGAACACCGGGGAGCTGTTTTTT. It encodes CASSSDRNTGELFF.

The rearrangement joins TRBV30 to TRBJ1-1, with no clear D. V lost 0 bases and J 3 bases, leaving 11 bases between the germline ends. CDR3 length equals 14 residues. Germline CDR1 GTSNPN, CDR2 SVGIG (reference sequence). DNA of the CDR3: TGTGCCTGGAGTGTAAGGAAAACGGACACTGAAGCTTTCTTT. As protein: CAWSVRKTDTEAFF.

The chain is built from TRBV10-2 and TRBJ2-3; D may be TRBD1 (5 bases). The CDR3 sequence is 16 residues long. Per germline, CDR1 WSHSY and CDR2 SAAADI. V dropped 4 bases and J dropped 4 bases, with 18 bases sitting between them. CDR3 sequence: CASSAMRQMLPDTQYF. As DNA, the CDR3 is TGCGCCAGCAGTGCGATGCGACAGATGCTGCCAGATACGCAGTATTTT.

This chain connects TRBV28 to TRBJ2-7, with a possible D match to TRBD1 (6 bases). CDR1 MDHEN and CDR2 SYDVKM come from the germline V gene. V lost 2 bases and J lost 0, with 14 bases in between. The CDR3 totals 16 residues. CDR3 sequence (DNA): TGTGCCAGCAGTTTAAAATTGACAGGAAACTCCTACGAGCAGTACTTC. Translated, it gives CASSLKLTGNSYEQYF.

This rearrangement joins TRBV4-1 to TRBJ1-2; 8 bases are shared with TRBD1. Trimming took 2 bases from V and 3 from J; bases not matched to a gene: 2. The CDR3 sequence is 14 residues long. Germline CDR1 reads MGHRA; CDR2 reads YSYEKL. The CDR3 DNA sequence: TGCGCCAGCAGCCAAACGACAGGGGACTATGGCTACACCTTC. Encoded protein: CASSQTTGDYGYTF.

V usage is TRBV29-1 and J usage is TRBJ2-7; 10 positions agree with TRBD2. The V segment lost 1 base and the J segment 2 bases; nucleotides outside the gene matches: 11. Looked up from germline, CDR1 is SQVTM and CDR2 is ANQGSEA. There are 17 residues in the CDR3. The CDR3 region is CSVEATQWTSGAYEQYF. The CDR3 region has the DNA TGCAGCGTTGAAGCCACCCAATGGACTAGCGGCGCCTACGAGCAGTACTTC.

This clone appeared once. The chain uses TRBV6-5 and TRBJ2-7; 9 nucleotides match TRBD2. Germline V gives CDR1 MNHEY, CDR2 SVGAGI. Trimming took 5 bases from V and 4 from J; bases not matched to a gene: 6. The CDR3 sequence is 14 residues long. Here the CDR3 DNA reads TGTGCCAGCAGTGCGCTAGCGGGGCTATACGAGCAGTACTTC. The encoded protein is CASSALAGLYEQYF.

The chain carries TRBV11-2 and TRBJ1-1; the match to TRBD1 covers 9 bases. CDR3 length: 14 amino acids. Germline CDR1 and CDR2: SGHAT and FQNNGV. V shed 5 bases, J shed 10 bases, and the junction held 11 bases outside the gene matches. The CDR3 loop is CASSPTGGARGAFF. The CDR3 coding sequence is TGTGCCAGCAGCCCTACAGGGGGCGCCCGAGGAGCTTTCTTT.

J is TRBJ1-4 and V is TRBV19, with D possibly matching TRBD1 (5 bases). Germline loops: CDR1 LNHDA, CDR2 SQIVND (reference sequence). Trimming took 6 bases from V and 1 from J, leaving 12 bases between them. The CDR3 is made up of 15 amino acids. In DNA, the CDR3 is TGTGCCAGTAGCGACCCAGGGTTAACTAATGAAAAACTGTTTTTT. Translating gives CASSDPGLTNEKLFF. Supplemented by reference TRBV19 and TRBJ1-4, the full variable domain reads DGGITQSPKYLFRKEGQNVTLSCEQNLNHDAMYWYRQDPGQGLRLIYYSQIVNDFQKGDIAEGYSVSREKKESFPLTVTSAQKNPTAFYLCASSDPGLTNEKLFFGSGTQLSVL.

This clone was counted a single time. This chain joins TRBV5-1 and TRBJ2-2; tentative D call: TRBD2 (6 bases). The V gene's germline CDR1 is SGHRS and CDR2 YFSETQ. The CDR3 totals 16 residues. Between the trimmed V and J ends, which lost 0 bases and 0 bases, there was a span of 9 bases. Here the CDR3 reads CASSLALAANTGELFF. The DNA for the CDR3 is TGCGCCAGCAGCTTGGCTTTAGCGGCGAACACCGGGGAGCTGTTTTTT.